This TCR beta chain was identified in a study of cytotoxic CD8 clonotypes in ibrutinib-treated CLL. This CDR3 region has 16 residues. V lost 5 bases and J lost 3; bases outside the gene matches: 4. The germline V gene encodes CDR1 PRHDT and CDR2 FYEKMQ (reference sequence). Clones were read by immunoSEQ multiplex PCR, and TCRdb kept only the in-frame ones, dropping some. The sample yields more than 140,000 clones, 77% seen once. V usage is TRBV13 and J usage is TRBJ2-5, with 15 bases fitting TRBD2. Sequenced here: PBMCs, sampled after 12 months of ibrutinib treatment. The receptor comes from a human donor with chronic lymphocytic leukemia. The CDR3 DNA reads as TGTGCCAGCAGCCCGGGACTAGCGGGGGGCAAAGAGACCCAGTACTTC. Protein: CASSPGLAGGKETQYF.